This T cell receptor (beta chain) was sequenced in a study of shared clonotypes between healthy human individuals. Overall study context: Per donor, CD8 memory used one plate, CD8 naive used two, CD4 memory used three and CD4 naive used three.

This was a deep-level run. The repertoire was sequenced with immunoSEQ multiplex PCR; TCRdb's copy has only in-frame clones and lacks some. The table includes hundreds of thousands of clones, about 90% detected once. The CDR3 has 13 residues. Germline V gene lookup returns CDR1 KGHSH and CDR2 LQKENI. J was trimmed by 2 bases and V by 3 bases; bases with no gene match: 0. CD45RO-negative, CCR7-selected cells formed the naive CD8 fraction, which excluded terminally differentiated effector memory CD45RA+ cells. This chain connects TRBV18 to TRBJ2-7, with 8 positions matching TRBD1. The TCR comes from a man aged 25-40 years in good health. The sequencing sample was made of naive CD8+ T cells sorted from blood. As DNA, the CDR3 is TGTGCCAGCTCACCGACAGGGGCCTACGAGCAGTACTTC. Translating gives CASSPTGAYEQYF.